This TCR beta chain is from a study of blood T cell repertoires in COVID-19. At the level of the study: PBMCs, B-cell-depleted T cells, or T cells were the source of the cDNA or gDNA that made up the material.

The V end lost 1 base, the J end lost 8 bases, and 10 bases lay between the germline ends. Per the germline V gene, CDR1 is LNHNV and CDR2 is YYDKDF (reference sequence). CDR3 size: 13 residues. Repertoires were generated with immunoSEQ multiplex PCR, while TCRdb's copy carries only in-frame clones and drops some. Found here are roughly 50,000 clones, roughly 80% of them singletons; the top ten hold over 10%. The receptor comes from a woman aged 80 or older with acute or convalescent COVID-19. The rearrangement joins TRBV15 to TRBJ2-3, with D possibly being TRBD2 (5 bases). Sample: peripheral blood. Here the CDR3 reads CATSRGRDTTQYF. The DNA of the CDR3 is TGTGCCACCAGCAGAGGCCGGGATACTACGCAGTATTTT.